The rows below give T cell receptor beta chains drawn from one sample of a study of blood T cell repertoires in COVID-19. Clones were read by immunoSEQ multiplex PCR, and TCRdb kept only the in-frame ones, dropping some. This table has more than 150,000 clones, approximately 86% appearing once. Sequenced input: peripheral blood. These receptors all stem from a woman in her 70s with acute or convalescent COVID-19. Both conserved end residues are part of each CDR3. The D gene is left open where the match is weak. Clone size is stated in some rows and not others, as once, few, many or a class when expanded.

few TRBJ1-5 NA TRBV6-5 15 CASSPLQGYSQPQHF TGTGCCAGCAGTCCACTTCAGGGTTACAGCCAGCCCCAGCATTTT
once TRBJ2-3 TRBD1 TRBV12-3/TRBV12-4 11 CASSSQGAQYF TGTGCCAGCAGTTCGCAGGGGGCGCAGTATTTT
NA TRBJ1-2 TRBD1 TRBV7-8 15 CASSLVGQSLGGYTF TGTGCCAGCAGCTTAGTGGGACAGTCTCTAGGGGGCTACACCTTC
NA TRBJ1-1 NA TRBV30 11 CAWAVNTEAFF TGTGCCTGGGCGGTGAACACTGAAGCTTTCTTT
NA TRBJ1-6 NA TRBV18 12 CASSAYNSPLHF TGTGCCAGCTCAGCGTATAATTCACCCCTCCACTTT
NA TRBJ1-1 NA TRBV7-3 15 CASSLTEASNTEAFF TGTGCCAGCAGCTTAACGGAGGCATCTAACACTGAAGCTTTCTTT
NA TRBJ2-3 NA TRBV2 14 CATPSGVNTDTQYF TGTGCCACCCCATCGGGAGTGAACACAGATACGCAGTATTTT
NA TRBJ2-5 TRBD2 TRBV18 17 CASSPPSSGVYQETQYF TGTGCCAGCTCACCACCCTCTAGCGGGGTGTACCAAGAGACCCAGTACTTC
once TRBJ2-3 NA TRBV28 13 CASSPPHTDTQYF TGTGCCAGCAGTCCCCCCCACACAGATACGCAGTATTTT
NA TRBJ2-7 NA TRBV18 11 CASSGQHEQYF TGTGCCAGCTCGGGGCAGCACGAGCAGTACTTC
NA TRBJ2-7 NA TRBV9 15 CASSVADISSYEQYF TGTGCCAGCAGCGTAGCGGACATAAGCTCCTACGAGCAGTACTTC
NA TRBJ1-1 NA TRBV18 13 CASSPPGSTEAFF TGTGCCAGCTCACCGCCGGGGAGCACTGAAGCTTTCTTT
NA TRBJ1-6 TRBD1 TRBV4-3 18 CASSQDRGGQGDNSPLHF TGCGCCAGCAGCCAAGATCGAGGGGGACAGGGAGATAATTCACCCCTCCACTTT
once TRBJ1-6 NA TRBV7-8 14 CASSLAGRGRPLHF TGTGCCAGCAGCTTAGCGGGGCGGGGCAGACCCCTCCACTTT
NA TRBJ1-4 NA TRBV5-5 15 CASSLSPISTEKLFF TGTGCCAGCAGCTTGTCACCGATTAGTACTGAAAAACTGTTTTTT
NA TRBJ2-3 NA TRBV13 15 CASSLGAEGTDTQYF TGTGCCAGCAGCTTAGGAGCGGAGGGGACAGATACGCAGTATTTT
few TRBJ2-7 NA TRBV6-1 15 CASSEGGQGGYEQYF TGTGCCAGCAGTGAAGGGGGGCAGGGGGGTTACGAGCAGTACTTC
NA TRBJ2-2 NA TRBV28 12 CASRSGTGELFF TGTGCCAGCAGATCAGGGACCGGGGAGCTGTTTTTT
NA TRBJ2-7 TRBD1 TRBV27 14 CASSLGTGGHEQYF TGTGCCAGCAGTTTGGGGACAGGGGGCCACGAGCAGTACTTC
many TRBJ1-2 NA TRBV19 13 CASSEQGLYGYTF TGTGCCAGTAGTGAACAGGGCCTCTATGGCTACACCTTC
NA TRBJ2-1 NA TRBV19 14 CASSIVDRDSEQFF TGTGCCAGTAGTATAGTTGACAGGGACTCTGAGCAGTTCTTC
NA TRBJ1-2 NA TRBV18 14 CASSTSGHNYGYTF TGTGCCAGCTCAACGTCCGGACATAACTATGGCTACACCTTC
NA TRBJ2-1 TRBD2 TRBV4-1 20 CASSRMSGTSGGAPYNEQFF TGCGCCAGCAGCCGGATGTCAGGGACTAGCGGGGGGGCGCCCTACAATGAGCAGTTCTTC
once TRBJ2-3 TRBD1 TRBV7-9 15 CASSPRTGQTDTQYF TGTGCCAGCAGCCCTCGGACAGGTCAGACAGATACGCAGTATTTT
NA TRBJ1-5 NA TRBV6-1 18 CASSESLSGIGSNQPQHF TGTGCCAGCAGTGAATCCTTATCGGGTATCGGTTCCAATCAGCCCCAGCATTTT
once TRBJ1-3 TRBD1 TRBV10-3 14 CAISGDRAGNTIYF TGTGCCATCAGCGGGGACAGGGCTGGAAACACCATATATTTT
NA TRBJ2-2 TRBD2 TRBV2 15 CASSELAGYTGELFF TGTGCCAGCAGTGAACTAGCGGGATATACCGGGGAGCTGTTTTTT
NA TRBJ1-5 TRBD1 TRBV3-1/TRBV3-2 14 CASSLGQDRQPQHF TGTGCCAGCAGCCTCGGACAGGATCGTCAGCCCCAGCATTTT
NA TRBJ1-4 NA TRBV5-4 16 CASSLGGTATNEKLFF TGTGCCAGCAGCTTGGGGGGGACTGCAACTAATGAAAAACTGTTTTTT
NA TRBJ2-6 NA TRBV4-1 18 CASSQDHSGGGGANVLTF TGCGCCAGCAGCCAAGATCATTCGGGGGGCGGTGGGGCCAACGTCCTGACTTTC
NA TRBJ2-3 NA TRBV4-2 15 CASSQVLDGPDTQYF TGTGCCAGCAGCCAAGTGCTAGACGGCCCAGATACGCAGTATTTT
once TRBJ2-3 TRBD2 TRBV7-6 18 CASSLAPFSGGSTDTQYF TGTGCCAGCAGCTTAGCGCCCTTTAGCGGGGGGAGCACAGATACGCAGTATTTT
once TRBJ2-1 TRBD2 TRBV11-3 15 CASSLGLAVKNEQFF TGTGCCAGCAGCTTAGGGCTAGCGGTAAAAAATGAGCAGTTCTTC
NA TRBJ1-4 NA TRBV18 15 CASSPWTAPLEKLFF TGTGCCAGCTCACCATGGACAGCCCCACTTGAAAAACTGTTTTTT
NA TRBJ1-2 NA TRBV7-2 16 CASSPEGGILDGGYTF TGTGCCAGCAGCCCTGAGGGGGGGATCCTTGATGGTGGCTACACCTTC
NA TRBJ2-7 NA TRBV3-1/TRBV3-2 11 CASRGAYEQYF TGTGCCAGCAGGGGAGCCTACGAGCAGTACTTC
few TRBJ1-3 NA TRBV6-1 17 CASSGGTRGASGNTIYF TGTGCCAGCAGTGGAGGGACACGGGGGGCCTCTGGAAACACCATATATTTT
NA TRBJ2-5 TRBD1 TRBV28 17 CASSEPGQGGYQETQYF TGTGCCAGCAGTGAACCGGGACAGGGGGGGTACCAAGAGACCCAGTACTTC
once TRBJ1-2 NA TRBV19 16 CASSMDRWGRTYGYTF TGTGCCAGTAGTATGGACCGCTGGGGGCGTACCTATGGCTACACCTTC
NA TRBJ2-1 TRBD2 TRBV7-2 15 CASSLGGVGNNEQFF TGTGCCAGCAGCTTGGGGGGGGTTGGTAACAATGAGCAGTTCTTC
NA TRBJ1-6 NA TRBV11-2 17 CARTPGGKGPNNSPLHF TGTGCCAGAACCCCGGGAGGGAAGGGTCCTAACAATTCACCCCTCCACTTT
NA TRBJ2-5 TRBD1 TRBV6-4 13 CASSRTGGETQYF TGTGCCAGCAGTCGGACAGGGGGAGAGACCCAGTACTTC
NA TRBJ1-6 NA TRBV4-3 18 CASSQDWGGSSYNSPLHF TGCGCCAGCAGCCAAGATTGGGGGGGGAGCTCCTATAATTCACCCCTCCACTTT
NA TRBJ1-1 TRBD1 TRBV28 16 CASSARQGILNTEAFF TGTGCCAGCAGTGCCCGACAGGGGATTCTGAACACTGAAGCTTTCTTT
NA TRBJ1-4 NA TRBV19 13 CASSPGEREKLFF TGTGCCAGTAGTCCAGGGGAACGGGAAAAACTGTTTTTT
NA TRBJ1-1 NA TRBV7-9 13 CASSLSGQTEAFF TGTGCCAGCAGCTTATCCGGACAAACTGAAGCTTTCTTT
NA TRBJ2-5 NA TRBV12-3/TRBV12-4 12 CASSRRGETQYF TGTGCCAGCAGTCGTCGAGGGGAGACCCAGTACTTC
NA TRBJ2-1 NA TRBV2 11 CASRQGNWQFF TGTGCCAGCCGGCAGGGGAACTGGCAGTTCTTC
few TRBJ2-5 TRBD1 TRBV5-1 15 CASSFGGQGKETQYF TGCGCCAGCAGCTTTGGGGGACAGGGGAAAGAGACCCAGTACTTC
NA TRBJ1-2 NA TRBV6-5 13 CASKPGTSYGYTF TGTGCCAGCAAACCCGGGACATCTTATGGCTACACCTTC
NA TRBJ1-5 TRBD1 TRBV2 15 CASRGGQAIYQPQHF TGTGCCAGCAGGGGCGGACAGGCAATATATCAGCCCCAGCATTTT
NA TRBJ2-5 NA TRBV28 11 CASAGSETQYF TGTGCCAGCGCGGGGAGTGAGACCCAGTACTTC
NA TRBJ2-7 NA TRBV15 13 CATSRESSYEQYF TGTGCCACCAGCAGAGAGAGCTCCTACGAGCAGTACTTC
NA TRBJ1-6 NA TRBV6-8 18 CASSYPRHLAPYNSPLHF TGTGCCAGCAGTTACCCCAGACATCTCGCCCCGTATAATTCACCCCTCCACTTT